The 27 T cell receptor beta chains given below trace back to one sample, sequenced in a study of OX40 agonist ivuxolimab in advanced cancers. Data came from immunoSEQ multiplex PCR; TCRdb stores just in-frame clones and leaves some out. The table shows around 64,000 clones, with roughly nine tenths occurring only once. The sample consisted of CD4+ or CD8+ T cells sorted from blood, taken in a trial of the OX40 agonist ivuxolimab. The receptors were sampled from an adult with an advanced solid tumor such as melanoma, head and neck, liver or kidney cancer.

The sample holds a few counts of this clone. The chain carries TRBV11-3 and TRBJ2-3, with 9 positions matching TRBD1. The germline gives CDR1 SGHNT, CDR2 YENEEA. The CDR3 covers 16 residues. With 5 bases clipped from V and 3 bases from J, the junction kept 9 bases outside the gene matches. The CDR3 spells CASSTRGTGRTDTQYF. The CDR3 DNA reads TGTGCCAGCAGCACACGGGGGACAGGGAGGACAGATACGCAGTATTTT.

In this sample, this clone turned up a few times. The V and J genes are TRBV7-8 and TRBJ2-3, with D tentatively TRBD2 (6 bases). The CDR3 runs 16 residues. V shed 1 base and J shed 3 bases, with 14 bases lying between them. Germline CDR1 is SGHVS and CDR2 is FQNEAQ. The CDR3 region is CASSLGRLVRTDTQYF. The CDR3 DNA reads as TGTGCCAGCAGCTTAGGCCGACTAGTTCGGACAGATACGCAGTATTTT.

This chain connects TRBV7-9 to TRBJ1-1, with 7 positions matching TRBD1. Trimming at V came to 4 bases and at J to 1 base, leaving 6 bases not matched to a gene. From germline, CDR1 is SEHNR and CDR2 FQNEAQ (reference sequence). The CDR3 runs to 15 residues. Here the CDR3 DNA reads TGTGCCAGCAGCTCCACCGGGACAGCGAACACTGAAGCTTTCTTT. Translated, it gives CASSSTGTANTEAFF.

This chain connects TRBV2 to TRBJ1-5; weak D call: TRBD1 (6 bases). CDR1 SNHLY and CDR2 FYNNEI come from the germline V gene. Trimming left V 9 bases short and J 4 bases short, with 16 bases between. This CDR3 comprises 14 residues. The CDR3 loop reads CASHTTGQNQPQHF. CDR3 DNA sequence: TGTGCCAGTCATACAACAGGGCAAAATCAGCCCCAGCATTTT.

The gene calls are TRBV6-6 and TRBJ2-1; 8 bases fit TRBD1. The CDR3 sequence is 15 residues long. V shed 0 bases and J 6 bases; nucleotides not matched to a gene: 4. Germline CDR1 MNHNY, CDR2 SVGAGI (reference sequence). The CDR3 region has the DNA TGTGCCAGCAGTTACTCCAGGGGGCGCGTCAATGAGCAGTTCTTC. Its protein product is CASSYSRGRVNEQFF.

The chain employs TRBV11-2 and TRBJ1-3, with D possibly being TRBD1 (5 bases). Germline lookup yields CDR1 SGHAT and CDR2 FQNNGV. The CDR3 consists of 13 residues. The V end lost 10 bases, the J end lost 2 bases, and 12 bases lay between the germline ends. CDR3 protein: CATGGGPGNTIYF. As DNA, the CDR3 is TGTGCCACCGGGGGAGGCCCTGGAAACACCATATATTTT.

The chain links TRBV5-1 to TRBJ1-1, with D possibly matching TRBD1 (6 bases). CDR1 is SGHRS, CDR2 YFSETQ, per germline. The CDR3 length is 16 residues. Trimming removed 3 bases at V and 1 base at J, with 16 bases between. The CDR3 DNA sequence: TGCGCCAGCAGCTCTAAACTCGGACAGAGGAACACTGAAGCTTTCTTT. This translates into CASSSKLGQRNTEAFF.

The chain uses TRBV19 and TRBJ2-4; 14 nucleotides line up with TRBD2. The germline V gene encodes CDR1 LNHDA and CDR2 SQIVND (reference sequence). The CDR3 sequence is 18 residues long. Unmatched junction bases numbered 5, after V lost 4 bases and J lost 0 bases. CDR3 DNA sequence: TGTGCCAGTAGTAAGGGACTAGCGGGGGAACTAGCCAAAAACATTCAGTACTTC. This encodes CASSKGLAGELAKNIQYF.

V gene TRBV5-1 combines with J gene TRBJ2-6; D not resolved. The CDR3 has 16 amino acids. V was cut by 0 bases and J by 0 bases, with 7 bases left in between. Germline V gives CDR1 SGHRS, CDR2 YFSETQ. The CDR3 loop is CASSLAGYSGANVLTF. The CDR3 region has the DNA TGCGCCAGCAGCTTGGCAGGTTACTCTGGGGCCAACGTCCTGACTTTC.

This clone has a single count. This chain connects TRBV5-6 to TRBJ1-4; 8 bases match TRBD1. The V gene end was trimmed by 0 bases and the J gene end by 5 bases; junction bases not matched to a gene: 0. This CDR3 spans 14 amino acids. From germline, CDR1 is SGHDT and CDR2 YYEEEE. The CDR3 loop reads CASSLDRGNEKLFF. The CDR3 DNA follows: TGTGCCAGCAGCTTGGACAGGGGGAATGAAAAACTGTTTTTT.

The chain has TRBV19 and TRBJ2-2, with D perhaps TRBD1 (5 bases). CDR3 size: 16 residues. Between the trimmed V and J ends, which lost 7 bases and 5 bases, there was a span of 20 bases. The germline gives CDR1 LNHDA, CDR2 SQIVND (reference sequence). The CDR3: CASMVGDSRGTGELFF. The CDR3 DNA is TGTGCCAGTATGGTCGGTGACAGTAGGGGTACCGGGGAGCTGTTTTTT.

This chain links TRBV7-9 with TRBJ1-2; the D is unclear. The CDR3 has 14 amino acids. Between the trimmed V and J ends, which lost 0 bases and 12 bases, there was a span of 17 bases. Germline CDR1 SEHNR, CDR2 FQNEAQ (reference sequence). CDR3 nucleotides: TGTGCCAGCAGCTTAGCTTTTACAAGTGGGAGGCACACCTTC. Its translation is CASSLAFTSGRHTF.

CDR3 bases: TGCAGTGCTAGTGACTCCTACGAGCAGTACTTC. This codes for CSASDSYEQYF. The genes are TRBV20-1 and TRBJ2-7; the D is unclear. Trimming pared 3 bases from V and 0 bases from J, leaving 3 bases between. The CDR3 extends over 11 amino acids. Germline-derived CDR1 and CDR2 are DFQATT and SNEGSKA (reference sequence).

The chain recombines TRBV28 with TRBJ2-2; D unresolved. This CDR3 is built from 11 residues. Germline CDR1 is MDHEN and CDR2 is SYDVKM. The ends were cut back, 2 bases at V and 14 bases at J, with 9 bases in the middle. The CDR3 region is CASSLDRVLFF. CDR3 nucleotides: TGTGCCAGCAGTTTAGATCGGGTTCTGTTTTTT.

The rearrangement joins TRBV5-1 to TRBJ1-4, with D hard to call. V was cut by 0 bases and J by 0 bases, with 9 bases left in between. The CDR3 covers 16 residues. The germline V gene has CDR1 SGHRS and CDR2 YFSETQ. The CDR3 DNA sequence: TGCGCCAGCAGCTTGGATCCAGCCGCAACTAATGAAAAACTGTTTTTT. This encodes CASSLDPAATNEKLFF.

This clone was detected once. The DNA of the CDR3 is TGTGCCAGCAGCTGGGGGAGGGACACCATATATTTT. It encodes CASSWGRDTIYF. This sequence joins TRBV5-6 and TRBJ1-3, with D tentatively TRBD1 (5 bases). Germline CDR1 SGHDT, CDR2 YYEEEE. V was shortened by 3 bases and J by 8 bases, with 9 bases between the two germline ends. This CDR3 is built from 12 residues.

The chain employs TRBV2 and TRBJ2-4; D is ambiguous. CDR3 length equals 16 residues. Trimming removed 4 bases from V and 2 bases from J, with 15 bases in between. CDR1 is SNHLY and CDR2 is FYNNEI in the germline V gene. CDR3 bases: TGTGCCAGCAGTGTTCCCTCGTCTTTACCCAAAAACATTCAGTACTTC. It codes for CASSVPSSLPKNIQYF.

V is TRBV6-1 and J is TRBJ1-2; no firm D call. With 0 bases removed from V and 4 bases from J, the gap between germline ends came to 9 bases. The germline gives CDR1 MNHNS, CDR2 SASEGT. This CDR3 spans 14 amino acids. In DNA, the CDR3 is TGTGCCAGCAGTGAAGCTGAAGCTTTCTATGGCTACACCTTC. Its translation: CASSEAEAFYGYTF.

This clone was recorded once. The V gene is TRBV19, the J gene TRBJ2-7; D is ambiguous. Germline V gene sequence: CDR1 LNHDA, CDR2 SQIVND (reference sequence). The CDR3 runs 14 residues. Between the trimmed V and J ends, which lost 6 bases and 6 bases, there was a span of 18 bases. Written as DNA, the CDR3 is TGTGCCAGTAGCCACGGAAACCCCCCTGCCGAGCAGTACTTC. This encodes CASSHGNPPAEQYF. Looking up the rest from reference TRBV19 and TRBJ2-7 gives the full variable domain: DGGITQSPKYLFRKEGQNVTLSCEQNLNHDAMYWYRQDPGQGLRLIYYSQIVNDFQKGDIAEGYSVSREKKESFPLTVTSAQKNPTAFYLCASSHGNPPAEQYFGPGTRLTVT.

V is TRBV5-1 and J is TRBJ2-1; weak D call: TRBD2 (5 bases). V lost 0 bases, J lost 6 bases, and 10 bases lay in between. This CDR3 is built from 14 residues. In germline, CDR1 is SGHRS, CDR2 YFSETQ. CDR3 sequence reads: CASSLAGTSNEQFF. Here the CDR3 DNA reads TGCGCCAGCAGCTTGGCGGGAACAAGCAATGAGCAGTTCTTC. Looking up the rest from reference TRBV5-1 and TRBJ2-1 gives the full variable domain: KAGVTQTPRYLIKTRGQQVTLSCSPISGHRSVSWYQQTPGQGLQFLFEYFSETQRNKGNFPGRFSGRQFSNSRSEMNVSTLELGDSALYLCASSLAGTSNEQFFGPGTRLTVL.

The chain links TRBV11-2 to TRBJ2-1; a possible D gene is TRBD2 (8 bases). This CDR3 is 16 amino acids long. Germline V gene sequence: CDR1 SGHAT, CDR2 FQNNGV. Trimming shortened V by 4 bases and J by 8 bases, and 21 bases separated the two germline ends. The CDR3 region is CASSSGGWREVDEQFF. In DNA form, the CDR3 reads TGTGCCAGCAGCTCAGGGGGGTGGCGGGAGGTCGATGAGCAGTTCTTC. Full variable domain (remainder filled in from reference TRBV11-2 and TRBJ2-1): EAGVAQSPRYKIIEKRQSVAFWCNPISGHATLYWYQQILGQGPKLLIQFQNNGVVDDSQLPKDRFSAERLKGVDSTLKIQPAKLEDSAVYLCASSSGGWREVDEQFFGPGTRLTVL.

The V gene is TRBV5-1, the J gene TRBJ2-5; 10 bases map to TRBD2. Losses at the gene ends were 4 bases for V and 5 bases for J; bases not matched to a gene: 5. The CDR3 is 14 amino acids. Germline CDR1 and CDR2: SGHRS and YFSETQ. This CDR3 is CASSLAGAEETQYF. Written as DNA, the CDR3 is TGCGCCAGCAGCCTAGCGGGGGCGGAGGAGACCCAGTACTTC.

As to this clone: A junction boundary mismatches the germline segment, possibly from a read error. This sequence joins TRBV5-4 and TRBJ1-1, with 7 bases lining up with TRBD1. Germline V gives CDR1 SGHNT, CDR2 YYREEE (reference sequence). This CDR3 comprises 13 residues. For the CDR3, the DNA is TGCGCCAGCAGCCTAGACAGGGTCACTGAAGCTTTCTTT. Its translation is CASSLDRVTEAFF.

The CDR3: CASSLLDRGPNEQFF. The CDR3 DNA follows: TGTGCCAGCAGTTTATTGGACAGGGGGCCCAATGAGCAGTTCTTC. This chain links TRBV27 with TRBJ2-1; 11 bases are shared with TRBD1. CDR3 length: 15 amino acids. CDR1 is MNHEY, CDR2 SMNVEV, per germline (reference sequence). V lost 1 base, J lost 6 bases, and 2 bases stayed unmatched.

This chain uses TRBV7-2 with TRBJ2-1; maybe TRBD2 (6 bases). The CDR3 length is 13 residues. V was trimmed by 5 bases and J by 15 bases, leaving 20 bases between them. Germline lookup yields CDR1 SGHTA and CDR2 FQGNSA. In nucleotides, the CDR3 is TGTGCCAGCAGCCAGCTGGGTGGCGGGCGGGGGTTCTTC. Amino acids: CASSQLGGGRGFF.

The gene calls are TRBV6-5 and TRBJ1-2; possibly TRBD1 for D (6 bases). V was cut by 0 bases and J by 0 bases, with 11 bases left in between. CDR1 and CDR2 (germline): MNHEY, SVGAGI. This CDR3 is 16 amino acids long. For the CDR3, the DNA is TGTGCCAGCAGTTACTCAGGGACACTCGCTAACTATGGCTACACCTTC. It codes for CASSYSGTLANYGYTF.

Written as DNA, the CDR3 is TGTGCCAGCACCCCGGTGGGGGCAGGTTCACCCCTCCACTTT. Its protein is CASTPVGAGSPLHF. The chain combines TRBV7-9 with TRBJ1-6, with D possibly being TRBD1 (6 bases). This CDR3 is built from 14 residues. The V end was cut by 7 bases, the J end by 9 bases, with 16 bases between. Germline V CDR1 and CDR2: SEHNR, FQNEAQ (reference sequence).